These 7 T cell receptor beta chains originate from one sample sequenced in a study of T cell responses to AZD1222 COVID-19 vaccine. Assay used: immunoSEQ multiplex PCR; TCRdb lists only in-frame clones, some missing. The sample contains 150,000 to 200,000 clones, about 91% of which appear only once. This material consisted of peripheral blood, taken 28 days after the second AZD1222 dose. The receptors were gathered from an adult who received the AZD1222 COVID-19 vaccine.

As DNA, the CDR3 is TGCAGTGCTAGCTGGCAGCAGAGTCAGTTCTTC. Translation gives CSASWQQSQFF. The genes are TRBV20-1 and TRBJ2-1; D not resolved. Trimming removed 3 bases at V and 13 bases at J, with 13 bases between. Germline CDR1 DFQATT, CDR2 SNEGSKA (reference sequence). The CDR3 consists of 11 residues.

The rearrangement joins TRBV30 to TRBJ2-7; TRBD1 agrees at 10 bases. Germline trimming cut 2 bases from V and 2 bases from J; bases unmatched to any gene: 3. The CDR3 is made up of 14 amino acids. CDR1 and CDR2 from the germline V gene are GTSNPN and SVGIG (reference sequence). Here the CDR3 reads CAWSYGTGAYEQYF. CDR3 DNA: TGTGCCTGGAGTTACGGGACAGGGGCCTACGAGCAGTACTTC. Filled out from reference TRBV30 and TRBJ2-7, the complete variable domain reads SQTIHQWPATLVQPVGSPLSLECTVEGTSNPNLYWYRQAAGRGLQLLFYSVGIGQISSEVPQNLSASRPQDRQFILSSKKLLLSDSGFYLCAWSYGTGAYEQYFGPGTRLTVT.

The chain has TRBV14 and TRBJ2-1; TRBD1 is a possible D gene (6 bases). Germline loops: CDR1 SGHDN, CDR2 FVKESK. CDR3 size: 13 residues. The V end lost 1 base, the J end lost 7 bases, and 8 bases lay between the germline ends. The CDR3: CASSQVRGNEQFF. CDR3 sequence (DNA): TGTGCCAGCAGCCAAGTGAGGGGGAATGAGCAGTTCTTC.

This clone was counted once. The genes are TRBV19 and TRBJ1-5; TRBD1 matches at 10 bases. Germline lookup yields CDR1 LNHDA and CDR2 SQIVND (reference sequence). CDR3 length equals 15 residues. Germline trimming cut 6 bases from V and 7 bases from J; bases unmatched to any gene: 9. CDR3 DNA: TGTGCCAGTAGGAACCGGGACAGGGGCTGGCAGCCCCAGCATTTT. Protein: CASRNRDRGWQPQHF. Looking up the rest from reference TRBV19 and TRBJ1-5 gives the full variable domain: DGGITQSPKYLFRKEGQNVTLSCEQNLNHDAMYWYRQDPGQGLRLIYYSQIVNDFQKGDIAEGYSVSREKKESFPLTVTSAQKNPTAFYLCASRNRDRGWQPQHFGDGTRLSIL.

V is TRBV30 and J is TRBJ2-2; D is possibly TRBD2 (5 bases). The V and J ends lost 2 bases and 5 bases respectively, with 9 bases between them. Germline CDR1 reads GTSNPN; CDR2 reads SVGIG (reference sequence). The length of the CDR3 is 13 residues. CDR3 residues: CAWSPGKTGELFF. CDR3 in DNA: TGTGCCTGGAGTCCGGGGAAAACCGGGGAGCTGTTTTTT.

The CDR3, as DNA: TGTGCCAGCAGCTTTTTAGGGGGTAGCACAGATACGCAGTATTTT. Translating it yields CASSFLGGSTDTQYF. The chain combines TRBV7-9 with TRBJ2-3; tentatively, D is TRBD1 (6 bases). This CDR3 region has 15 residues. V gave up 3 bases and J gave up 0 bases, with 10 bases separating them. CDR1 and CDR2 (germline): SEHNR, FQNEAQ (reference sequence).

The rearrangement joins TRBV9 to TRBJ1-2; maybe TRBD1 (6 bases). CDR1 and CDR2 from the germline V gene are SGDLS and YYNGEE. The V gene lost 4 bases and the J gene lost 1 base, with 11 bases spanning the gap. The CDR3 spans 14 residues. DNA of the CDR3: TGTGCCAGCAGCAAGGACAGCCTTAACTATGGCTACACCTTC. This translates into CASSKDSLNYGYTF.